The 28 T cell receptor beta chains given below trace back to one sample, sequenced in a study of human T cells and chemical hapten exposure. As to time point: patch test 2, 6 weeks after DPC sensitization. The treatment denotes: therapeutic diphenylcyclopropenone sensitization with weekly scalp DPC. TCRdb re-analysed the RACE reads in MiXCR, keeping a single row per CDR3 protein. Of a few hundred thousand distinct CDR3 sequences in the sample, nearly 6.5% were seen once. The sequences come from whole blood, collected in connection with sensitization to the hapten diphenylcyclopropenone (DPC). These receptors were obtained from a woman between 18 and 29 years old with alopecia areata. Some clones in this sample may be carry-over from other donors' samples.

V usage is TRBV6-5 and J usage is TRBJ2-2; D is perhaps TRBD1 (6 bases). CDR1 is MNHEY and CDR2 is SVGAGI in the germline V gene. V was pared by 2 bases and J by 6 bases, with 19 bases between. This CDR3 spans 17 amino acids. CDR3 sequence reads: CASSYTRQARAAGELFF. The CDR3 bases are TGTGCCAGCAGTTACACCCGACAGGCACGGGCCGCCGGGGAGCTGTTTTTT.

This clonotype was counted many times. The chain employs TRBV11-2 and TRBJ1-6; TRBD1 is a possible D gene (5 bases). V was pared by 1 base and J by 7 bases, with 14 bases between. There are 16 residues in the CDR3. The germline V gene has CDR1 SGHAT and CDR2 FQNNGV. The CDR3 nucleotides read TGTGCCAGCAGCTTAGCTGGGGGTTTTACAAATTCACCCCTCCACTTT. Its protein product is CASSLAGGFTNSPLHF.

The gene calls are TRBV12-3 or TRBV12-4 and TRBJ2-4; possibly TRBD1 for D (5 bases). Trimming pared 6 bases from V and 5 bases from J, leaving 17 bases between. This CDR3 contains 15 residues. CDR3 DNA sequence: TGTGCCAGCAGCCCAGACAGAGAGCGTGAAAACATTCAGTACTTC. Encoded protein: CASSPDRERENIQYF.

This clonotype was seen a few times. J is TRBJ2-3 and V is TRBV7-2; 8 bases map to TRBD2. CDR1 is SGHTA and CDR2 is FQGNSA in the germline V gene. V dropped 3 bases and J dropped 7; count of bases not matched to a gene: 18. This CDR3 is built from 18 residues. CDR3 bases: TGTGCCAGCAGCTTGGCGCCTCCGGGACTAGGCTTTTCATATACGCAGTATTTT. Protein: CASSLAPPGLGFSYTQYF.

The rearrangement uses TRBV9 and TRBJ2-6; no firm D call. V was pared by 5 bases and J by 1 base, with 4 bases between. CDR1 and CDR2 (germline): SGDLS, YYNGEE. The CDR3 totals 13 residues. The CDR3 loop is CASRQSGANVLTF. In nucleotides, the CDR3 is TGTGCCAGCAGGCAATCTGGGGCCAACGTCCTGACTTTC.

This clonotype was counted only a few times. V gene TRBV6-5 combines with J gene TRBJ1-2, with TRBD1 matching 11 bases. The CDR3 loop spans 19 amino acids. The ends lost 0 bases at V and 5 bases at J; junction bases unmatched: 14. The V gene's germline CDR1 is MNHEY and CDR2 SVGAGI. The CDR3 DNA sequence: TGTGCCAGCAGTTACTCTCTTGGGGACAGGGGGGGACTTATATATGGCTACACCTTC. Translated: CASSYSLGDRGGLIYGYTF.

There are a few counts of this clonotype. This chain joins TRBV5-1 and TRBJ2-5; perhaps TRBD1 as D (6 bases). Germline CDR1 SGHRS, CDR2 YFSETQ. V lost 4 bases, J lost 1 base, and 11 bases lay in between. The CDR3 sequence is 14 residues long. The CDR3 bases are TGCGCCAGCAGCCCCTGGACAGCCCAAGAGACCCAGTACTTC. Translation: CASSPWTAQETQYF.

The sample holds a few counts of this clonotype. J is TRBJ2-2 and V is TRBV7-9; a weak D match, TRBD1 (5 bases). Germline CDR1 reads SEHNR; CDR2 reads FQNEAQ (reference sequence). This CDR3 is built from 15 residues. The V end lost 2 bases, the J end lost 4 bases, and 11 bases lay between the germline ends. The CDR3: CASSLSGMGTGELFF. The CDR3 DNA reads TGTGCCAGCAGCTTATCAGGGATGGGCACCGGGGAGCTGTTTTTT.

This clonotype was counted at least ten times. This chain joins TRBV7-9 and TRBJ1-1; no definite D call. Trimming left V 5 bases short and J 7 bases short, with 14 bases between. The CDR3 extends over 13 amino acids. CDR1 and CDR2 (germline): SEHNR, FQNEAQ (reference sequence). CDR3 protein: CASSVEEAYEAFF. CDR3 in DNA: TGTGCCAGCAGCGTTGAAGAGGCTTATGAAGCTTTCTTT.

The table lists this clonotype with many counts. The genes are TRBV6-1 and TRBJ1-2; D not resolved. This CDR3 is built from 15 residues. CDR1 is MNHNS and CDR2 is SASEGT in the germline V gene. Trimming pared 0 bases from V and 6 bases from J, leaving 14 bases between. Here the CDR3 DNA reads TGTGCCAGCAGTGAAGCCGTCCCAGTCCAAAATGGCTACACCTTC. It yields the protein CASSEAVPVQNGYTF.

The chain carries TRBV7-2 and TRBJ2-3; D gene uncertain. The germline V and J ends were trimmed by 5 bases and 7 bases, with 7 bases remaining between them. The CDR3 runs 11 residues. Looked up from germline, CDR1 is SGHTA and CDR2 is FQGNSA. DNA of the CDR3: TGTGCCAGCAGCCAGCTCCATACGCAGTATTTT. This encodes CASSQLHTQYF.

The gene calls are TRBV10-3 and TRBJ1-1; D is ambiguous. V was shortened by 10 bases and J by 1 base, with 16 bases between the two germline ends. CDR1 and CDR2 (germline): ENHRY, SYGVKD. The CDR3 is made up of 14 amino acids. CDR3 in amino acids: CATYNPDGNTEAFF. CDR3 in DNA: TGTGCCACCTACAATCCGGATGGGAACACTGAAGCTTTCTTT.

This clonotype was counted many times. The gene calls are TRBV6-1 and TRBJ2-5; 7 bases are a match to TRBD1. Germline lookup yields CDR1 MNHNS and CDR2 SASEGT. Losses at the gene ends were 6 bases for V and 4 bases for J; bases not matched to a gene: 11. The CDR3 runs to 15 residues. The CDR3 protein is CASRYEQGLIETQYF. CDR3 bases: TGTGCCAGCAGATACGAACAGGGGTTAATAGAGACCCAGTACTTC.

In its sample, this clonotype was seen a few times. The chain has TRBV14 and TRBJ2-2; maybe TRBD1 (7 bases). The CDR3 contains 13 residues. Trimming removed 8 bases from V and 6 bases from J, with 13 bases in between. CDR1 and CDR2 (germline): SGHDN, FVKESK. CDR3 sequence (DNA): TGTGCCAGCCGACAGGGAGGAGCCGGGGAGCTGTTTTTT. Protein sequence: CASRQGGAGELFF.

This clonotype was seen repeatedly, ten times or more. CDR3 sequence (DNA): TGTGCCAGCAGCCAGGGGACAGGGACCTACGAGCAGTACTTC. Protein sequence: CASSQGTGTYEQYF. The chain has TRBV7-9 and TRBJ2-7, with 9 bases fitting TRBD1. The J segment lost 2 bases and the V segment lost 5 bases, leaving 4 bases of the junction unmatched. In germline, CDR1 is SEHNR, CDR2 FQNEAQ (reference sequence). The CDR3 has 14 amino acids.

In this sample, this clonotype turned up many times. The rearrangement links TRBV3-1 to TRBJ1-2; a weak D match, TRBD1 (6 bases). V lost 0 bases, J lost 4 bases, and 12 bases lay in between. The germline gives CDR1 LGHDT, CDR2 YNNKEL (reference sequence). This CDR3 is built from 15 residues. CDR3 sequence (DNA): TGTGCCAGCAGCCAAGATTTAGACAGGACCTATGGCTACACCTTC. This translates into CASSQDLDRTYGYTF.

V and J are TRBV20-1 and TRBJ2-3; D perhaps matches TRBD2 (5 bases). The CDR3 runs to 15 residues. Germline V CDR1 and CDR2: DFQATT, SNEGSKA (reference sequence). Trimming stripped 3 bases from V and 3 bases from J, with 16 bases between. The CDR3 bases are TGCAGTGCTAGTGTATCGGGGTCAGAGACAGATACGCAGTATTTT. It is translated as CSASVSGSETDTQYF.

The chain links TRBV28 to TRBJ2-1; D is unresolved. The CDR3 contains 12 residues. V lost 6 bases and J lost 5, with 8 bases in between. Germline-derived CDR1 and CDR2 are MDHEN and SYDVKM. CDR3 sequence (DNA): TGTGCCAGCAGCACACCCAACAATGAGCAGTTCTTC. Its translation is CASSTPNNEQFF.

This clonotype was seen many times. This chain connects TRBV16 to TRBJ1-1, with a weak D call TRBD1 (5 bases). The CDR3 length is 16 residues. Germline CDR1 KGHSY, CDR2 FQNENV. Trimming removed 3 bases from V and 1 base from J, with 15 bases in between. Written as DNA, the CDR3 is TGTGCCAGCAGCCATCGGACCGGGACGGCGAACACTGAAGCTTTCTTT. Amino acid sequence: CASSHRTGTANTEAFF.

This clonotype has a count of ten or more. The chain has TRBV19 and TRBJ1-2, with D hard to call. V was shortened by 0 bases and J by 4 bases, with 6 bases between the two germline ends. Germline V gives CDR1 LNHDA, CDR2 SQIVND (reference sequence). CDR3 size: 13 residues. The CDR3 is CASSIETVYGYTF. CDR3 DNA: TGTGCCAGTAGTATAGAGACGGTCTATGGCTACACCTTC. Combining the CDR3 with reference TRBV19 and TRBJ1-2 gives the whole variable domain DGGITQSPKYLFRKEGQNVTLSCEQNLNHDAMYWYRQDPGQGLRLIYYSQIVNDFQKGDIAEGYSVSREKKESFPLTVTSAQKNPTAFYLCASSIETVYGYTFGSGTRLTVV.

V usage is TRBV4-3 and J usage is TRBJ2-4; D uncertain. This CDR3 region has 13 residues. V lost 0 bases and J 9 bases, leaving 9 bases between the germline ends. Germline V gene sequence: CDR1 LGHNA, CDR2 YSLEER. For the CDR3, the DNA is TGCGCCAGCAGCCAAGATAGAGCAAGCATTCAGTACTTC. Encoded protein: CASSQDRASIQYF.

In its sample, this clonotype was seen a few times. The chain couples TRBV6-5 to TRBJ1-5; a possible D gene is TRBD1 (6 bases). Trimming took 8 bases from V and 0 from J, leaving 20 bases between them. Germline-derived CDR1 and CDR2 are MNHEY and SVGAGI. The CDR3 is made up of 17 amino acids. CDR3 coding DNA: TGTGCCAGCGGTCGTGGGGGAGGGGACAATAGCAATCAGCCCCAGCATTTT. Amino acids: CASGRGGGDNSNQPQHF.

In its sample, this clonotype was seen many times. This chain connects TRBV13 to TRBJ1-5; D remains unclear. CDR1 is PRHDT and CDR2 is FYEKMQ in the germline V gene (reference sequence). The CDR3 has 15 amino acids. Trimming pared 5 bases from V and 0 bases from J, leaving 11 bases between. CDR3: CASSDGPYSNQPQHF. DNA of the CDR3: TGTGCCAGCAGCGACGGACCTTATAGCAATCAGCCCCAGCATTTT.

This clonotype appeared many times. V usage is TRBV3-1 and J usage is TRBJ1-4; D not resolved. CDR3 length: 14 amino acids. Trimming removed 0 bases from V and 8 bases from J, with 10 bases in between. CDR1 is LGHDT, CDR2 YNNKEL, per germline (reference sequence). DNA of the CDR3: TGTGCCAGCAGCCAAGAGGGAACGAGCGAAAAACTGTTTTTT. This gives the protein CASSQEGTSEKLFF.

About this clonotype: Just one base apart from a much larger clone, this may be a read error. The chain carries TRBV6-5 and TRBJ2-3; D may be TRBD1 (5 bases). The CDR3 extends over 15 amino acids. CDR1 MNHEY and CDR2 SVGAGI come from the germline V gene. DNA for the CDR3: TGTGCCAGCAGTTACTCTGGCAGTTTCACAGGTACGCAGTATTTT. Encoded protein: CASSYSGSFTGTQYF.

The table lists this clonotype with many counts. CDR3 bases: TGTGCCAGCAGCCAAGAGGACAGGGCCAGCACTGAAGCTTTCTTT. Protein product: CASSQEDRASTEAFF. The genes are TRBV3-1 and TRBJ1-1; TRBD1 matches at 8 bases. J was trimmed by 4 bases and V by 0 bases; bases with no gene match: 4. This CDR3 comprises 15 residues. The V gene's germline CDR1 is LGHDT and CDR2 YNNKEL (reference sequence). Together with reference TRBV3-1 and TRBJ1-1, the CDR3 gives the full variable domain: DTAVSQTPKYLVTQMGNDKSIKCEQNLGHDTMYWYKQDSKKFLKIMFSYNNKELIINETVPNRFSPKSPDKAHLNLHINSLELGDSAVYFCASSQEDRASTEAFFGQGTRLTVV.

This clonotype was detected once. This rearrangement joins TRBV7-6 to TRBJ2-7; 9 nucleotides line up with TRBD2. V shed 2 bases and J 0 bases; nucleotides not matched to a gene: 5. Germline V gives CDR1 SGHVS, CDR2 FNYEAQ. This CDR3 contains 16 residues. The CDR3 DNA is TGTGCCAGCAGCTTAATGAGCGGGGGGAGCTCCTACGAGCAGTACTTC. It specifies CASSLMSGGSSYEQYF.

In DNA form, the CDR3 reads TGCAGCGCTGCCTCCGTGGGGACAGGGTCCGAGCAGTACTTC. This gives the protein CSAASVGTGSEQYF. The genes are TRBV29-1 and TRBJ2-7; 9 bases align to TRBD1. The germline V gene encodes CDR1 SQVTM and CDR2 ANQGSEA. Trimming took 7 bases from V and 6 from J; bases not matched to a gene: 13. CDR3 size: 14 residues.